This T cell receptor (beta chain) was sequenced during a study of blood T cell repertoires in COVID-19. Looking at the study overall: The samples span acute and convalescent COVID-19 from the United States, Italy and Spain.

The CDR3 runs 12 residues. V lost 6 bases to trimming and J lost 4 bases, with 13 bases between them. CDR1 and CDR2 (germline): SQVTM, ANQGSEA. TCRdb's table, derived via immunoSEQ multiplex PCR, lists solely in-frame clones and lacks some. The sample lists fewer than 300,000 clones; roughly 84% were seen once. The chain has TRBV29-1 and TRBJ2-7; TRBD2 might be the D (5 bases). The TCR originated in a woman between 18 and 29 years old with acute or convalescent COVID-19. Sequenced input: peripheral blood. CDR3 residues: CSVEDAYYEQYF. CDR3 bases: TGCAGCGTGGAGGACGCCTATTACGAGCAGTACTTC.